The 19 T cell receptor beta chains below come from one sample, sequenced in a study of T cell repertoires in cytomegalovirus infection. TCRdb re-called the reads through MiXCR, storing one row per CDR3 protein. The table has approximately 280,000 distinct CDR3 sequences, under 25% seen once. Their target antigens are unknown. This specimen was cultured PBMCs, taken from culture after CMV antigen stimulation. These TCRs come from a human donor in good health (CMV status not recorded). Some clones in this sample may be carry-over from other donors' samples.

This clonotype was seen many times. The rearrangement uses TRBV7-9 and TRBJ2-1, with 8 positions matching TRBD2. CDR3 length: 15 residues. V lost 5 bases to trimming and J lost 7 bases; unmatched junction nucleotides: 10. CDR1 and CDR2 (germline): SEHNR, FQNEAQ (reference sequence). DNA of the CDR3: TGTGCCAGCAGCGCTTGGAGCGGGAGCACGAATGAGCAGTTCTTC. Translation gives CASSAWSGSTNEQFF. The whole variable domain, remainder taken from reference TRBV7-9 and TRBJ2-1, is DTGVSQNPRHKITKRGQNVTFRCDPISEHNRLYWYRQTLGQGPEFLTYFQNEAQLEKSRLLSDRFSAERPKGSFSTLEIQRTEQGDSAMYLCASSAWSGSTNEQFFGPGTRLTVL.

The chain recombines TRBV5-4 with TRBJ2-2; 13 bases are a match to TRBD2. CDR3 length: 16 amino acids. Trimming removed 4 bases from V and 7 bases from J; junction bases left unmatched: 7. From germline, CDR1 is SGHNT and CDR2 YYREEE (reference sequence). In nucleotides, the CDR3 is TGTGCCAGCAGCGCCGGACTAGCGGGAGAGAGCGGGGAGCTGTTTTTT. Protein: CASSAGLAGESGELFF.

This clonotype was counted only a few times. The chain combines TRBV7-9 with TRBJ1-4; 7 nucleotides agree with TRBD1. The CDR3 consists of 15 residues. The J segment lost 5 bases and the V segment lost 4 bases, leaving 7 bases of the junction unmatched. CDR1 is SEHNR and CDR2 is FQNEAQ in the germline V gene (reference sequence). The CDR3 here is CASSSTGALNEKLFF. The CDR3 DNA reads TGTGCCAGCAGCTCTACAGGGGCGTTAAATGAAAAACTGTTTTTT.

Note on this clonotype: This CDR3 fails to terminate in the conserved phenylalanine or tryptophan, so it likely reflects a read error. The chain has TRBV12-3 or TRBV12-4 and TRBJ2-1; D remains unclear. The CDR3 sequence is 12 residues long. Deletions cut 0 bases from V and 6 bases from J, with 3 bases between. Here the CDR3 DNA reads TGTGCCAGCAGTTTAGCGCCCAATGAGCAGTTCCTC. Amino acids: CASSLAPNEQFL.

The rearrangement links TRBV6-5 to TRBJ1-5; 8 nucleotides line up with TRBD1. The CDR3 extends over 16 amino acids. The J segment lost 8 bases and the V segment lost 10 bases, leaving 19 bases of the junction unmatched. CDR1 is MNHEY, CDR2 SVGAGI, per germline. CDR3 sequence reads: CATRPAGGLFMKPQHF. The CDR3 DNA is TGTGCCACCCGGCCGGCAGGGGGCTTATTTATGAAGCCCCAGCATTTT.

The rearrangement joins TRBV6-5 to TRBJ2-3; 8 nucleotides line up with TRBD2. V shed 5 bases, J shed 5 bases, and the junction held 15 bases outside the gene matches. Per germline, CDR1 MNHEY and CDR2 SVGAGI. The CDR3 loop spans 17 amino acids. For the CDR3, the DNA is TGTGCCAGCAGTACCCTGACGCCGGGACTAGTGGTAGATACGCAGTATTTT. Protein product: CASSTLTPGLVVDTQYF.

The V and J genes are TRBV6-1 and TRBJ2-1, with 8 bases identical to TRBD1. The CDR3 contains 13 residues. With V trimmed by 7 bases and J by 5 bases, 4 bases remained unmatched. Germline V gives CDR1 MNHNS, CDR2 SASEGT. The CDR3 protein is CASTTDRDNEQFF. In nucleotides, the CDR3 is TGTGCCAGCACTACGGACAGGGACAATGAGCAGTTCTTC.

This clonotype was counted between two and nine times. Here the CDR3 DNA reads TGTGCCAGCAGCCGGTCGGGGGACGAGCAGTACTTC. This translates into CASSRSGDEQYF. This chain connects TRBV6-2 or TRBV6-3 to TRBJ2-7; a possible D gene is TRBD2 (6 bases). V lost 6 bases and J lost 5, with 11 bases in between. The V gene's germline CDR1 is MNHEY and CDR2 SVGEGT. CDR3 length equals 12 residues.

This clonotype was observed at least ten times. The CDR3 DNA reads as TGTGCCAGCAGCTCCAAGGGGGACACGGGCCTTTCCTACAATGAGCAGTTCTTC. Amino acids: CASSSKGDTGLSYNEQFF. The chain links TRBV7-6 to TRBJ2-1; tentative D call: TRBD1 (6 bases). Trimming left V 4 bases short and J 1 base short, with 20 bases between. Looked up from germline, CDR1 is SGHVS and CDR2 is FNYEAQ. This CDR3 comprises 18 residues.

This clonotype was observed a handful of times. The chain uses TRBV7-8 and TRBJ2-7; 10 positions agree with TRBD1. Germline values: CDR1 SGHVS, CDR2 FQNEAQ. The CDR3 has 15 residues. The V segment lost 5 bases and the J segment 3 bases; nucleotides outside the gene matches: 7. CDR3 sequence: CASSATGGDIYEQYF. The DNA of the CDR3 is TGTGCCAGCAGCGCGACAGGGGGCGATATCTACGAGCAGTACTTC.

The chain joins TRBV6-6 to TRBJ2-1; 10 bases are a match to TRBD2. The CDR3 runs to 16 residues. The junction had 5 bases not matched to a gene; V was cut back by 5 bases and J by 1 base. The V gene's germline CDR1 is MNHNY and CDR2 SVGAGI (reference sequence). The CDR3, as DNA: TGTGCCAGCAGTAGCGGGAGGGCCGTATCCTACAATGAGCAGTTCTTC. Its translation is CASSSGRAVSYNEQFF.

V is TRBV9 and J is TRBJ1-2; 9 bases are a match to TRBD1. Germline values: CDR1 SGDLS, CDR2 YYNGEE. Trimming at V came to 4 bases and at J to 5 bases, leaving 9 bases not matched to a gene. The CDR3 is 15 residues long. The CDR3 spells CASSPKGDRDYGYTF. The CDR3 DNA reads TGTGCCAGCAGCCCCAAGGGGGACAGGGATTATGGCTACACCTTC. Variable domain in full (rest from reference TRBV9 and TRBJ1-2): DSGVTQTPKHLITATGQRVTLRCSPRSGDLSVYWYQQSLDQGLQFLIQYYNGEERAKGNILERFSAQQFPDLHSELNLSSLELGDSALYFCASSPKGDRDYGYTFGSGTRLTVV.

This clonotype was observed at least ten times. The gene calls are TRBV6-5 and TRBJ2-3; possibly TRBD1 or TRBD2 for D (6 bases each). The CDR3 runs 15 residues. Looked up from germline, CDR1 is MNHEY and CDR2 is SVGAGI. V lost 6 bases, J lost 4 bases, and 17 bases lay in between. In DNA form, the CDR3 reads TGTGCCAGCAGGTCCTGGGGGGCCGCGGCAGATACGCAGTATTTT. Translated: CASRSWGAAADTQYF.

A note on this clonotype: At one end, the junction sequence differs from germline, possibly due to a read error. This chain joins TRBV7-7 and TRBJ2-1; 12 positions agree with TRBD2. CDR1 SSHAT and CDR2 FNYEAQ come from the germline V gene (reference sequence). The CDR3 length is 16 residues. The CDR3 loop is CASSLTSGSRYNEQFF. The CDR3 DNA reads as TGTGCTAGCAGCCTGACTAGCGGGAGTCGCTACAATGAGCAGTTCTTC.

This clonotype was detected ten times or more. The gene calls are TRBV7-2 and TRBJ2-2, with 9 bases aligning to TRBD2. The CDR3 totals 17 residues. Germline loops: CDR1 SGHTA, CDR2 FQGNSA. V lost 1 base, J lost 4 bases, and 7 bases stayed unmatched. The chain's CDR3 is CASSLVSGSEVTGELFF. The CDR3 DNA sequence: TGTGCCAGCAGCTTAGTTAGCGGGAGCGAGGTCACCGGGGAGCTGTTTTTT.

The chain combines TRBV29-1 with TRBJ2-1; 14 bases align to TRBD2. CDR1 is SQVTM and CDR2 is ANQGSEA in the germline V gene. The CDR3 spans 15 residues. V trimming: 6 bases; J trimming: 9 bases; junction bases outside the gene matches: 10. CDR3 sequence (DNA): TGCAGCGTCAGACTAGCGGGAGGGCCCATCGGTGAGCAGTTCTTC. Protein: CSVRLAGGPIGEQFF.

This clonotype was recorded at least ten times. The rearrangement uses TRBV7-8 and TRBJ1-5; unclear D gene. The CDR3 consists of 14 residues. The V and J ends lost 1 base and 4 bases respectively, with 8 bases between them. Germline assignment: CDR1 SGHVS and CDR2 FQNEAQ. DNA of the CDR3: TGTGCCAGCAGCTTAGGAGGCGGAAATCAGCCCCAGCATTTT. Amino acid sequence: CASSLGGGNQPQHF.

The chain links TRBV28 to TRBJ1-5; D gene ambiguous. Germline V gene lookup returns CDR1 MDHEN and CDR2 SYDVKM. This CDR3 spans 14 amino acids. V lost 5 bases to trimming and J lost 7 bases, with 15 bases between them. Here the CDR3 reads CASSHRGREQPQHF. CDR3 DNA sequence: TGTGCCAGCAGTCACCGCGGGCGGGAACAGCCCCAGCATTTT.

This rearrangement joins TRBV28 to TRBJ1-6, with a tentative D call TRBD1 (6 bases). Per the germline V gene, CDR1 is MDHEN and CDR2 is SYDVKM. This CDR3 has 14 amino acids. Trimming pared 5 bases from V and 5 bases from J, leaving 10 bases between. The CDR3 here is CASSGGGHNSPLHF. CDR3 bases: TGTGCCAGCAGTGGGGGCGGACATAATTCACCCCTCCACTTT.